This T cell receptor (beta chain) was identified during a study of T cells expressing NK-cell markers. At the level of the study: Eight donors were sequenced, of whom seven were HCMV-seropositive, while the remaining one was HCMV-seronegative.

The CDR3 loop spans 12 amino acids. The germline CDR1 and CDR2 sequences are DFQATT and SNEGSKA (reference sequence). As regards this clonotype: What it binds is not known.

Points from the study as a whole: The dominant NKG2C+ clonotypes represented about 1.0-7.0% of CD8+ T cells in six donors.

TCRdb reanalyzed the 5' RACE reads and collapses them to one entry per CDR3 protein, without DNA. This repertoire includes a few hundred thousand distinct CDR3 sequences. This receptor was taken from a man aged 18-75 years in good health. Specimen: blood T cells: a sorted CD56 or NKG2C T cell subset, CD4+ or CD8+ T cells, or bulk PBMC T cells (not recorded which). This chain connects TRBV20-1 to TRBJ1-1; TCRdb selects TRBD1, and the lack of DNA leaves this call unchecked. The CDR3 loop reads CSARNRGREAFF.